What follows are 5 T cell receptor beta chains derived from one specimen sequenced in a study of tissue T cells after allogeneic stem cell transplantation. Profiling relied on immunoSEQ multiplex PCR, and the TCRdb table lists in-frame clones only, not all of them. The sample carries about 3,300 clones, roughly 68% recorded once. The specimen comprised tissue from the right colon, sampled at autopsy. The receptors here all came from a male donor at least 60 years old with lung cancer.

This clone is termed large. The chain links TRBV4-3 to TRBJ2-2; possible D gene TRBD1, 5 bases. The CDR3 is 16 amino acids. CDR1 and CDR2 (germline): LGHNA, YSLEER. V gave up 0 bases and J gave up 6 bases, with 14 bases separating them. CDR3 bases: TGCGCCAGCAGCCAAGAGTCGAAGGGGTGGTCCGGGGAGCTGTTTTTT. Its translation is CASSQESKGWSGELFF.

J is TRBJ2-5 and V is TRBV4-3; D is possibly TRBD1 (6 bases). Looked up from germline, CDR1 is LGHNA and CDR2 is YSLEER. The CDR3 covers 16 residues. Trimming cost V 1 base and J 5 bases, with 17 bases left between them. The CDR3 DNA follows: TGCGCCAGCAGCCAAGGAGGGGGACGGACGGGGGAGACCCAGTACTTC. This translates into CASSQGGGRTGETQYF.

V and J are TRBV14 and TRBJ2-7; D is perhaps TRBD2 (6 bases). CDR3 size: 14 residues. CDR1 is SGHDN and CDR2 is FVKESK in the germline V gene. V was cut by 4 bases and J by 2 bases, with 12 bases left in between. The CDR3 spells CASSPAGKAYEQYF. The CDR3 DNA sequence: TGTGCCAGCAGCCCCGCGGGGAAAGCCTACGAGCAGTACTTC.

The gene calls are TRBV20-1 and TRBJ2-1; D gene unclear. Germline assignment: CDR1 DFQATT and CDR2 SNEGSKA (reference sequence). V lost 6 bases and J 9 bases, leaving 6 bases between the germline ends. CDR3 length: 9 amino acids. The CDR3 sequence: CSAGVEQFF. CDR3 nucleotide sequence: TGCAGTGCCGGAGTTGAGCAGTTCTTC.

This clone was recorded only once. The chain uses TRBV7-2 and TRBJ2-3; D call uncertain. Trimming pared 1 base from V and 1 base from J, leaving 9 bases between. Germline values: CDR1 SGHTA, CDR2 FQGNSA. CDR3 length equals 15 residues. CDR3 coding DNA: TGTGCCAGCAGCTTAGGGCCGGTTGGCACAGATACGCAGTATTTT. Translating it yields CASSLGPVGTDTQYF.